This is a list of T cell receptor beta chains from one sample in a study. Clones were read by immunoSEQ multiplex PCR, and TCRdb kept only the in-frame ones, dropping some. This repertoire shows some 48,000 clones, roughly 93% found once; its top ten account for over 8.5%. Specimen: PBMCs. The receptor set was obtained from a man aged 40-55 years with rheumatoid arthritis. Both conserved end residues are part of each CDR3. Fields, in order: V gene, J gene, D gene, CDR3 protein. A D gene is named only where the DNA matches it firmly.

>TRBV28|TRBJ2-2|TRBD1
CASSDTGATGELFF
>TRBV7-9|TRBJ2-3|.
CASSLDQNIGTDTQYF
>TRBV19|TRBJ2-7|TRBD1
CATHSRDSIYF
>TRBV20-1|TRBJ1-5|TRBD1
CSASRQGGQPQHF
>TRBV18|TRBJ1-3|.
CASSLGTKSSGNTIYF
>TRBV27|TRBJ2-5|.
CASNPQGSQETQYF
>TRBV18|TRBJ2-5|TRBD1
CASSPDRDQETQYF
>TRBV5-6|TRBJ2-7|TRBD2
CASSLRAGLHEQYF
>TRBV4-2|TRBJ2-7|.
CASSQGVGPPYEQYF
>TRBV7-2|TRBJ2-1|TRBD2
CASSLVGGGLAGNEQFF
>TRBV27|TRBJ2-4|.
CASSSRVLKNIQYF